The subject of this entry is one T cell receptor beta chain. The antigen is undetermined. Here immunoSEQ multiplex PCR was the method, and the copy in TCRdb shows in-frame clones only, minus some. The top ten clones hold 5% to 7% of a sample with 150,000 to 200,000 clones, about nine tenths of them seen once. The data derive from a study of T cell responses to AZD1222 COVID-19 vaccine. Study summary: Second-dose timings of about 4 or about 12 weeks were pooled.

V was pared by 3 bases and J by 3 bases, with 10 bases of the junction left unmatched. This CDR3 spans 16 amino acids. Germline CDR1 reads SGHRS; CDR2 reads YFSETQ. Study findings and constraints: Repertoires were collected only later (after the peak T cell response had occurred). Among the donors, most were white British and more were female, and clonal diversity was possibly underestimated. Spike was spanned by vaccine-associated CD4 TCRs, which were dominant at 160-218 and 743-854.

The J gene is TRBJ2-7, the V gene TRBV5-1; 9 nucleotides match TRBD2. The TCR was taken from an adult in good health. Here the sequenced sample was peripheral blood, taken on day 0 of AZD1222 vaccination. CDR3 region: CASSSFSGLAHYEQYF. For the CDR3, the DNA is TGCGCCAGCAGCTCCTTCTCGGGACTAGCCCACTACGAGCAGTACTTC.